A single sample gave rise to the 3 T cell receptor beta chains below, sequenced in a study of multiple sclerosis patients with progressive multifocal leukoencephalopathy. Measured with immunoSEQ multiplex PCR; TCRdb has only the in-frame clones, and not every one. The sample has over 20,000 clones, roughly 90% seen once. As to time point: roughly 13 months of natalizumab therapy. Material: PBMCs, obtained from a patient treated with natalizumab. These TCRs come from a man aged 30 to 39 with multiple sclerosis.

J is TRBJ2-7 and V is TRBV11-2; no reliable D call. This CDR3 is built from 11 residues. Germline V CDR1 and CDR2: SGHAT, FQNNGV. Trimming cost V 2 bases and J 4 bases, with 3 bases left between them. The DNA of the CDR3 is TGTGCCAGCAGCTTAAGGTACGAGCAGTACTTC. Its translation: CASSLRYEQYF.

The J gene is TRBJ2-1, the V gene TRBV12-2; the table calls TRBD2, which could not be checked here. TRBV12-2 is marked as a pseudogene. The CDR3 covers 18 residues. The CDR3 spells CASRLLTSGIPSYNEQFF. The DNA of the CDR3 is TGTGCAAGTCGCTTACTGACTAGCGGGATCCCCTCCTACAATGAGCAGTTCTTC.

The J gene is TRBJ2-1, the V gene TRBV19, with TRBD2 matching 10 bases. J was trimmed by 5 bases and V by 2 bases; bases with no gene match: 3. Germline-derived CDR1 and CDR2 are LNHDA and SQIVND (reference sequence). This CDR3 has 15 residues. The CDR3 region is CASSISSGSHNEQFF. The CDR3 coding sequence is TGTGCCAGTAGTATATCTAGCGGGAGCCACAATGAGCAGTTCTTC.